This passage covers 16 T cell receptor beta chains from one sample sequenced in a study of T-cell memory formation after mild COVID-19. From the 5' RACE reads, TCRdb called clonotypes with MiXCR, one entry per CDR3 protein. This table holds 100,000 to 130,000 distinct CDR3 sequences, 15% to 20% found once. Material for sequencing was PBMCs or a T cell subset sorted from them (not recorded which). The receptors were gathered from a man younger than 35 who had mild COVID-19 (a few samples of this study predate the infection). Cell type and time point are not known.

The rearrangement links TRBV18 to TRBJ1-2; D not resolved. This CDR3 is 15 amino acids long. Germline V gene lookup returns CDR1 KGHSH and CDR2 LQKENI. Between the trimmed V and J ends, which lost 3 bases and 3 bases, there was a span of 14 bases. The CDR3 region is CASSPGVATDYGYTF. CDR3 in DNA: TGTGCCAGCTCACCCGGAGTCGCTACAGACTATGGCTACACCTTC.

The chain recombines TRBV11-2 with TRBJ1-5; D may be TRBD1 (5 bases). This CDR3 is 15 amino acids long. Germline V CDR1 and CDR2: SGHAT, FQNNGV. V lost 11 bases and J lost 1, with 18 bases in between. The CDR3 region has the DNA TGTGCCGTCACCCGCGGGGGACTAAGCAATCAGCCCCAGCATTTT. This gives the protein CAVTRGGLSNQPQHF.

This sequence joins TRBV11-2 and TRBJ1-6; no firm D call. Trimming took off 8 bases at V and 9 bases at J, with 14 bases between the two ends. Germline V gene lookup returns CDR1 SGHAT and CDR2 FQNNGV. The CDR3 is 13 amino acids. The CDR3, as DNA: TGTGCCAGCGCGCAAGGCCGGGGTTCACCCCTCCACTTT. Protein product: CASAQGRGSPLHF.

This clonotype was counted a few times. The chain combines TRBV5-1 with TRBJ2-4; maybe TRBD1 (6 bases). CDR1 is SGHRS and CDR2 is YFSETQ in the germline V gene. V was shortened by 3 bases and J by 3 bases, with 10 bases between the two germline ends. The CDR3 runs 14 residues. This chain's CDR3 is CASSSDSNKNIQYF. The CDR3 DNA follows: TGCGCCAGCAGCTCGGACAGTAACAAAAACATTCAGTACTTC. The entire variable domain, with the rest obtained from reference TRBV5-1 and TRBJ2-4, is as follows: KAGVTQTPRYLIKTRGQQVTLSCSPISGHRSVSWYQQTPGQGLQFLFEYFSETQRNKGNFPGRFSGRQFSNSRSEMNVSTLELGDSALYLCASSSDSNKNIQYFGAGTRLSVL.

This clonotype was counted between two and nine times. The rearrangement links TRBV6-2 or TRBV6-3 to TRBJ2-7; 8 nucleotides align to TRBD1. The trim removed 6 bases at V and 6 bases at J, leaving 10 bases unmatched. Germline V lookup: CDR1 MNHEY, CDR2 SVGEGT. The CDR3 totals 14 residues. The CDR3 loop is CASRSGTGWGEQYV. CDR3 coding DNA: TGTGCCAGCAGATCCGGGACAGGTTGGGGCGAGCAGTACGTC.

The chain is built from TRBV6-5 and TRBJ2-1; D unresolved. V gave up 4 bases and J gave up 8 bases, with 15 bases separating them. This CDR3 region has 14 residues. Germline lookup yields CDR1 MNHEY and CDR2 SVGAGI. CDR3 sequence: CASSFRPRSDEQFF. CDR3 nucleotides: TGTGCCAGCAGTTTTCGGCCCAGGTCGGATGAGCAGTTCTTC.

There are many counts of this clonotype. The V call is TRBV12-3 or TRBV12-4, the J call TRBJ2-2; no clear D gene. V dropped 5 bases and J dropped 2 bases, with 3 bases sitting between them. This CDR3 region has 12 residues. The CDR3 spells CASSANTGELFF. The CDR3 DNA sequence: TGTGCCAGCAGTGCAAACACCGGGGAGCTGTTTTTT.

This clonotype was seen more than once but under ten times. This chain joins TRBV7-2 and TRBJ1-1; D is ambiguous. Trimming stripped 5 bases from V and 3 bases from J, with 16 bases between. This CDR3 has 15 amino acids. Germline lookup yields CDR1 SGHTA and CDR2 FQGNSA. The CDR3 here is CASSAEGMGYTEAFF. The DNA of the CDR3 is TGTGCCAGCAGCGCCGAGGGAATGGGGTACACTGAAGCTTTCTTT.

The genes are TRBV6-2 or TRBV6-3 and TRBJ1-2; 7 nucleotides align to TRBD1. V gave up 6 bases and J gave up 8 bases; unmatched junction bases: 12. Germline lookup yields CDR1 MNHEY and CDR2 SVGEGT. The CDR3 has 14 amino acids. As DNA, the CDR3 is TGTGCCAGCAGCTCCTACGACAGGGCCTACGGCTACACCTTC. This translates into CASSSYDRAYGYTF.

This clonotype was detected only a few times. The chain recombines TRBV5-1 with TRBJ2-2; D gene unclear. This CDR3 has 15 amino acids. Trimming removed 4 bases from V and 6 bases from J, with 16 bases in between. From germline, CDR1 is SGHRS and CDR2 YFSETQ. The CDR3 spells CASSPGPVAPGELFF. For the CDR3, the DNA is TGCGCCAGCAGCCCTGGACCCGTCGCGCCCGGGGAGCTGTTTTTT.

This sequence joins TRBV28 and TRBJ1-5; D is uncertain. CDR3 length: 15 residues. With 3 bases removed from V and 3 bases from J, the gap between germline ends came to 12 bases. Germline V CDR1 and CDR2: MDHEN, SYDVKM. Written as DNA, the CDR3 is TGTGCCAGCAGTTTTTTGGGCAGAGACAATCAGCCCCAGCATTTT. Its protein product is CASSFLGRDNQPQHF.

CDR3: CASSVYQGWPGELFF. CDR3 nucleotides: TGTGCCAGCAGCGTATACCAGGGTTGGCCCGGGGAGCTGTTTTTT. This rearrangement joins TRBV7-2 to TRBJ2-2; D possibly corresponds to TRBD1 (5 bases). Germline V gives CDR1 SGHTA, CDR2 FQGNSA. V was clipped by 5 bases and J by 6 bases, with 16 bases between them. The CDR3 is 15 amino acids.

The rearrangement joins TRBV5-1 to TRBJ2-7, with 8 positions matching TRBD2. Germline V CDR1 and CDR2: SGHRS, YFSETQ. The CDR3 is 16 amino acids. Germline trimming cut 4 bases from V and 3 bases from J; bases unmatched to any gene: 12. As DNA, the CDR3 is TGCGCCAGCAGCCCCGGGGGGGCTGGGTTAATCTACGAGCAGTACGTC. Protein: CASSPGGAGLIYEQYV.

In this sample, this clonotype turned up a few times. The J gene is TRBJ2-2, the V gene TRBV10-3; 10 bases map to TRBD1. In germline, CDR1 is ENHRY, CDR2 SYGVKD. The J segment lost 5 bases and the V segment lost 6 bases, leaving 3 bases of the junction unmatched. The CDR3 consists of 14 residues. CDR3: CAISLGQGTGELFF. The CDR3 DNA reads as TGTGCCATCAGCCTGGGACAGGGGACCGGGGAGCTGTTTTTT.

A few counts support this clonotype. The V and J genes are TRBV5-1 and TRBJ1-1; D is uncertain. This CDR3 comprises 15 residues. The germline CDR1 and CDR2 sequences are SGHRS and YFSETQ. The V gene lost 4 bases and the J gene lost 6 bases, with 19 bases spanning the gap. CDR3 amino acids: CASSPSPEELSEAFF. In nucleotides, the CDR3 is TGCGCCAGCAGCCCGTCGCCGGAGGAGCTGTCTGAAGCTTTCTTT. The full variable domain, its missing parts supplied by reference TRBV5-1 and TRBJ1-1, is KAGVTQTPRYLIKTRGQQVTLSCSPISGHRSVSWYQQTPGQGLQFLFEYFSETQRNKGNFPGRFSGRQFSNSRSEMNVSTLELGDSALYLCASSPSPEELSEAFFGQGTRLTVV.

This clonotype appeared a few times. This chain joins TRBV5-1 and TRBJ2-7; D may be TRBD1 (6 bases). The CDR3 is made up of 13 amino acids. Germline values: CDR1 SGHRS, CDR2 YFSETQ. V was cut by 5 bases and J by 0 bases, with 9 bases left in between. CDR3 sequence (DNA): TGCGCCAGCAGGCAGGGGCCCTCCTACGAGCAGTACTTC. It codes for CASRQGPSYEQYF.